One sample yielded the 30 T cell receptor beta chains listed below, sequenced in a study of shared clonotypes between healthy human individuals. TCRdb's table, derived via immunoSEQ multiplex PCR, lists solely in-frame clones and lacks some. Of over a million clones listed, over 95% were seen once; the top ten hold approximately 1.2%. The material sequenced was naive CD4+ T cells sorted from blood. This sample's subset: CD45RA+ positively selected. These receptors all stem from a man aged 30 to 45 in good health.

Worth noting for this clone: Different DNA sequences within this sample yield the same CDR3. The chain combines TRBV11-2 with TRBJ1-3; no definite D call. Germline V gene lookup returns CDR1 SGHAT and CDR2 FQNNGV. Deletions cut 3 bases from V and 0 bases from J, with 3 bases between. The CDR3 sequence is 13 residues long. The CDR3 nucleotides read TGTGCCAGCAGCTTGGGCTCTGGAAACACCATATATTTT. Translated, it gives CASSLGSGNTIYF.

V gene TRBV9 combines with J gene TRBJ2-7, with TRBD1 identical over 7 bases. Germline loops: CDR1 SGDLS, CDR2 YYNGEE. The length of the CDR3 is 15 residues. V dropped 0 bases and J dropped 0; count of bases not matched to a gene: 3. CDR3 protein: CASSVEGQRSYEQYF. The CDR3 DNA reads as TGTGCCAGCAGCGTAGAGGGACAGCGCTCCTACGAGCAGTACTTC.

The chain joins TRBV18 to TRBJ1-1; D is possibly TRBD1 (5 bases). The CDR3 runs to 13 residues. Germline CDR1 KGHSH, CDR2 LQKENI. V lost 8 bases and J 1 base, leaving 11 bases between the germline ends. DNA of the CDR3: TGTGCCAGCACCCCCGGGGGGAACACTGAAGCTTTCTTT. The encoded protein is CASTPGGNTEAFF.

V usage is TRBV29-1 and J usage is TRBJ2-3; D is perhaps TRBD2 (5 bases). Germline CDR1 reads SQVTM; CDR2 reads ANQGSEA. This CDR3 is 11 amino acids long. Trimming pared 7 bases from V and 3 bases from J, leaving 8 bases between. The CDR3 sequence: CSGAGTDTQYF. CDR3 DNA: TGCAGCGGGGCGGGTACAGATACGCAGTATTTT.

This chain uses TRBV5-4 with TRBJ1-3; D remains ambiguous. CDR3 length: 16 residues. Germline CDR1 and CDR2: SGHNT and YYREEE (reference sequence). The ends were cut back, 1 base at V and 4 bases at J, with 15 bases in the middle. CDR3 nucleotide sequence: TGTGCCAGCAGCTTGTTGGCGAATCCCACGGGAAACACCATATATTTT. Translation gives CASSLLANPTGNTIYF.

The chain uses TRBV5-1 and TRBJ2-1; D is tentatively TRBD1 or TRBD2 (5 bases each). Trimming stripped 1 base from V and 16 bases from J, with 18 bases between. The CDR3 contains 13 residues. The germline V gene has CDR1 SGHRS and CDR2 YFSETQ. The CDR3 loop reads CASSLRGGQGDFF. In nucleotides, the CDR3 is TGCGCCAGCAGCTTGCGGGGTGGGCAGGGAGACTTCTTC. Full variable domain (missing parts from reference TRBV5-1 and TRBJ2-1): KAGVTQTPRYLIKTRGQQVTLSCSPISGHRSVSWYQQTPGQGLQFLFEYFSETQRNKGNFPGRFSGRQFSNSRSEMNVSTLELGDSALYLCASSLRGGQGDFFGPGTRLTVL.

V gene TRBV29-1 combines with J gene TRBJ2-5; 11 bases fit TRBD1. The V gene end was trimmed by 5 bases and the J gene end by 5 bases; junction bases not matched to a gene: 7. This CDR3 has 14 amino acids. From germline, CDR1 is SQVTM and CDR2 ANQGSEA. CDR3 region: CSVPGQGALETQYF. CDR3 sequence (DNA): TGCAGCGTTCCTGGACAGGGGGCGTTGGAGACCCAGTACTTC.

This clone was picked up one time. This chain connects TRBV29-1 to TRBJ2-1, with D unresolved. Deletions cut 2 bases from V and 5 bases from J, with 7 bases between. Germline assignment: CDR1 SQVTM and CDR2 ANQGSEA. This CDR3 is built from 12 residues. The CDR3, as DNA: TGCAGCGTTGAACACTGGGACAATGAGCAGTTCTTC. Its translation: CSVEHWDNEQFF.

This chain joins TRBV9 and TRBJ2-3; D ambiguous. Trimming pared 0 bases from V and 8 bases from J, leaving 7 bases between. The CDR3 loop spans 12 amino acids. Germline assignment: CDR1 SGDLS and CDR2 YYNGEE. CDR3 bases: TGTGCCAGCAGCGTAGGCGTGGGTACGCAGTATTTT. As protein: CASSVGVGTQYF. Using reference TRBV9 and TRBJ2-3 for the parts outside the CDR3, the full variable domain is DSGVTQTPKHLITATGQRVTLRCSPRSGDLSVYWYQQSLDQGLQFLIQYYNGEERAKGNILERFSAQQFPDLHSELNLSSLELGDSALYFCASSVGVGTQYFGPGTRLTVL.

The chain has TRBV10-3 and TRBJ1-4; 8 bases match TRBD1. V was pared by 5 bases and J by 2 bases, with 1 base of the junction left unmatched. The germline V gene has CDR1 ENHRY and CDR2 SYGVKD. CDR3 length: 14 amino acids. The DNA of the CDR3 is TGTGCCATCAGTTCAGGGGGCACTAATGAAAAACTGTTTTTT. This encodes CAISSGGTNEKLFF.

This chain joins TRBV5-1 and TRBJ1-5; 7 bases line up with TRBD1. Losses at the gene ends were 2 bases for V and 7 bases for J; bases not matched to a gene: 27. The germline gives CDR1 SGHRS, CDR2 YFSETQ. This CDR3 comprises 21 residues. For the CDR3, the DNA is TGCGCCAGCAGCTTTCTTGGGGGCAGCAAACAGGGGAAAGTGGCTATCCAGCCCCAGCATTTT. Translation gives CASSFLGGSKQGKVAIQPQHF.

The V gene is TRBV2, the J gene TRBJ2-7; D is undetermined. Germline CDR1 SNHLY, CDR2 FYNNEI. The CDR3 loop spans 12 amino acids. Trimming left V 8 bases short and J 4 bases short, with 12 bases between. The CDR3 protein is CASLKEVYEQYF. CDR3 sequence (DNA): TGTGCCAGCCTAAAAGAGGTTTACGAGCAGTACTTC.

V is TRBV9 and J is TRBJ2-1; D remains ambiguous. This CDR3 is built from 15 residues. V was pared by 3 bases and J by 3 bases, with 13 bases between. The germline V gene has CDR1 SGDLS and CDR2 YYNGEE. CDR3: CASSADPMLYNEQFF. The CDR3 bases are TGTGCCAGCAGCGCGGACCCTATGCTCTACAATGAGCAGTTCTTC.

The chain employs TRBV28 and TRBJ2-7; the D gene is possibly TRBD1 (6 bases). CDR1 and CDR2 (germline): MDHEN, SYDVKM. This CDR3 region has 14 residues. V gave up 4 bases and J gave up 3 bases, with 13 bases separating them. The CDR3 spells CASSSATGYYEQYF. The CDR3 DNA follows: TGTGCCAGCAGTTCCGCAACAGGGTACTACGAGCAGTACTTC.

V is TRBV28 and J is TRBJ1-2; D might be TRBD1 (5 bases). The CDR3 is 13 residues long. Trimming removed 5 bases at V and 7 bases at J, with 14 bases between. Per the germline V gene, CDR1 is MDHEN and CDR2 is SYDVKM. CDR3 sequence (DNA): TGTGCCAGCAGTGGGGGGGGAGCGGGTGGCTACACCTTC. It encodes CASSGGGAGGYTF.

This clone was seen just once. The rearrangement links TRBV10-1 to TRBJ2-1; D not certain. CDR1 WNHNN and CDR2 SYGVQD come from the germline V gene (reference sequence). The CDR3 loop spans 11 amino acids. The V end lost 4 bases, the J end lost 5 bases, and 3 bases lay between the germline ends. The CDR3 DNA follows: TGCGCCAGCAGTGCCAACAATGAGCAGTTCTTC. Translating gives CASSANNEQFF.

The chain is built from TRBV25-1 and TRBJ2-2, with unresolved D. Germline V lookup: CDR1 MGHDK, CDR2 SYGVNS. The V end lost 7 bases, the J end lost 4 bases, and 13 bases lay between the germline ends. The CDR3 totals 14 residues. For the CDR3, the DNA is TGTGCCAGCACACCCAGGAGTGGCACCGGGGAGCTGTTTTTT. It translates to CASTPRSGTGELFF.

The chain carries TRBV11-2 and TRBJ1-4; the D gene is possibly TRBD1 (6 bases). This CDR3 region has 14 residues. Per germline, CDR1 SGHAT and CDR2 FQNNGV. Between the trimmed V and J ends, which lost 5 bases and 7 bases, there was a span of 14 bases. In nucleotides, the CDR3 is TGTGCCAGCAGCCGTGGACAGATCGGTGAAAAACTGTTTTTT. It translates to CASSRGQIGEKLFF.

The V gene is TRBV5-1, the J gene TRBJ2-7; 9 bases line up with TRBD2. The CDR3 runs to 16 residues. Germline V gene data show CDR1 as SGHRS and CDR2 as YFSETQ. The V and J ends lost 4 bases and 4 bases, in that order; junction bases with no gene match: 12. The CDR3: CASSPIPGLAGYEQYF. CDR3 nucleotides: TGCGCCAGCAGCCCGATTCCTGGGCTAGCGGGGTACGAGCAGTACTTC.

This clone showed up just once. Other DNA sequences of this sample code for an identical CDR3. The chain joins TRBV10-1 to TRBJ2-3; D gene unclear. The CDR3 totals 13 residues. Germline assignment: CDR1 WNHNN and CDR2 SYGVQD (reference sequence). Deletions cut 8 bases from V and 0 bases from J, with 9 bases between. CDR3 DNA sequence: TGCGCCAGCTCTCCTCAGAGCACAGATACGCAGTATTTT. This translates into CASSPQSTDTQYF.

The DNA for the CDR3 is TGTGCCAGCAGCTTGGACCAGGGTCATGGCTACACCTTC. Translated, it gives CASSLDQGHGYTF. This chain links TRBV5-6 with TRBJ1-2, with D possibly matching TRBD1 (5 bases). Germline CDR1 and CDR2: SGHDT and YYEEEE. This CDR3 has 13 residues. The V gene lost 0 bases and the J gene lost 6 bases, with 9 bases spanning the gap.

Of note for this clone: Its ends do not fully match the called genes, so a read error is possible. The V gene is TRBV6-6, the J gene TRBJ2-1, with D unresolved. The CDR3 length is 12 residues. The V gene's germline CDR1 is MNHNY and CDR2 SVGAGI (reference sequence). CDR3 nucleotides: TGTGCCAGCAGCTACTCGGTAGGCGAGCAGTTCTTC. As protein: CASSYSVGEQFF.

The rearrangement joins TRBV11-2 to TRBJ2-6; maybe TRBD1 (6 bases). Looked up from germline, CDR1 is SGHAT and CDR2 is FQNNGV. Trimming took 5 bases from V and 4 from J, leaving 12 bases between them. There are 15 residues in the CDR3. CDR3 bases: TGTGCCAGCAGCAGAACAGGGTCGGGGGCCAACGTCCTGACTTTC. Translated, it gives CASSRTGSGANVLTF.

This chain uses TRBV11-2 with TRBJ2-1, with 12 bases matching TRBD2. V gave up 2 bases and J gave up 6 bases; unmatched junction bases: 8. From germline, CDR1 is SGHAT and CDR2 FQNNGV. CDR3 length equals 17 residues. CDR3 nucleotide sequence: TGTGCCAGCAGCTTACGCCAGACTAGCGGGAGAAGCAATGAGCAGTTCTTC. It encodes CASSLRQTSGRSNEQFF. Full variable domain (outside the CDR3, taken from reference TRBV11-2 and TRBJ2-1): EAGVAQSPRYKIIEKRQSVAFWCNPISGHATLYWYQQILGQGPKLLIQFQNNGVVDDSQLPKDRFSAERLKGVDSTLKIQPAKLEDSAVYLCASSLRQTSGRSNEQFFGPGTRLTVL.

The V and J genes are TRBV7-2 and TRBJ2-1, with D hard to call. V lost 5 bases and J lost 5, with 16 bases in between. The CDR3 consists of 15 residues. The germline V gene has CDR1 SGHTA and CDR2 FQGNSA. The chain's CDR3 is CASSLSHGRNNEQFF. In DNA, the CDR3 is TGTGCCAGCAGCCTCTCACACGGGCGGAACAATGAGCAGTTCTTC. The full variable domain, in which reference TRBV7-2 and TRBJ2-1 provide the parts outside the CDR3, is GAGVSQSPSNKVTEKGKDVELRCDPISGHTALYWYRQSLGQGLEFLIYFQGNSAPDKSGLPSDRFSAERTGGSVSTLTIQRTQQEDSAVYLCASSLSHGRNNEQFFGPGTRLTVL.

The chain joins TRBV6-1 to TRBJ2-5, with 7 bases that match TRBD2. V trimming: 6 bases; J trimming: 4 bases; junction bases outside the gene matches: 2. CDR3 length equals 12 residues. Looked up from germline, CDR1 is MNHNS and CDR2 is SASEGT. The DNA for the CDR3 is TGTGCCAGCAGAGCTAGCGGAGAGACCCAGTACTTC. Translated: CASRASGETQYF.

V and J are TRBV5-4 and TRBJ1-1; D is perhaps TRBD1 (6 bases). V shed 2 bases and J shed 3 bases, with 17 bases lying between them. CDR3 length: 16 residues. CDR1 and CDR2 from the germline V gene are SGHNT and YYREEE (reference sequence). The CDR3 nucleotides read TGTGCCAGCAGCTTTAGAACAACAGGGAGGGACACTGAAGCTTTCTTT. It translates to CASSFRTTGRDTEAFF.

The chain couples TRBV13 to TRBJ2-5, with TRBD2 matching 7 bases. With V trimmed by 1 base and J by 1 base, 3 bases remained unmatched. Germline CDR1 and CDR2: PRHDT and FYEKMQ (reference sequence). The CDR3 totals 15 residues. This CDR3 is CASSLAGGLQETQYF. For the CDR3, the DNA is TGTGCCAGCAGCTTAGCGGGAGGACTCCAAGAGACCCAGTACTTC.

V is TRBV6-1 and J is TRBJ2-5; D is perhaps TRBD1 or TRBD2 (5 bases each). V was clipped by 2 bases and J by 5 bases, with 12 bases between them. Germline CDR1 reads MNHNS; CDR2 reads SASEGT. CDR3 length: 14 amino acids. For the CDR3, the DNA is TGTGCCAGCAGTGAAAAAATCTGGGGGGAGACCCAGTACTTC. It specifies CASSEKIWGETQYF.

This chain joins TRBV15 and TRBJ2-5; TRBD2 matches 7 bases. This CDR3 is built from 16 residues. The V gene end was trimmed by 2 bases and the J gene end by 2 bases; junction bases not matched to a gene: 8. CDR1 LNHNV and CDR2 YYDKDF come from the germline V gene (reference sequence). The CDR3 DNA is TGTGCCACCAGCAGACCTAGGAGGGAGGGACAAGAGACCCAGTACTTC. This encodes CATSRPRREGQETQYF. Complete variable domain (other parts from reference TRBV15 and TRBJ2-5): DAMVIQNPRYQVTQFGKPVTLSCSQTLNHNVMYWYQQKSSQAPKLLFHYYDKDFNNEADTPDNFQSRRPNTSFCFLDIRSPGLGDTAMYLCATSRPRREGQETQYFGPGTRLLVL.